These 17 T cell receptor beta chains came from one sample sequenced in a study of cytomegalovirus exposure and HLA in healthy donors. The primer mix had 60 Vbeta and 13 Jbeta primers. Method: immunoSEQ multiplex PCR; TCRdb's copy keeps in-frame clones and lacks some. The table shows more than 95,000 clones, with over 9.5% occurring only once. Sequencing input: PBMCs. These receptors all stem from a woman under 30 in good health and CMV-seropositive.

This clone was counted a few times. This chain connects TRBV30 to TRBJ2-7; D ambiguous. CDR1 GTSNPN and CDR2 SVGIG come from the germline V gene (reference sequence). Trimming took off 2 bases at V and 5 bases at J, with 4 bases between the two ends. This CDR3 comprises 10 residues. CDR3 bases: TGTGCCTGGAGTCAGAACGAGCAGTACTTC. This translates into CAWSQNEQYF.

This clone was found a few times. The chain employs TRBV5-4 and TRBJ1-1; tentatively, D is TRBD1 (5 bases). Germline V gene lookup returns CDR1 SGHNT and CDR2 YYREEE (reference sequence). Trimming took off 2 bases at V and 4 bases at J, with 12 bases between the two ends. CDR3 size: 14 residues. The CDR3 sequence is CASSFLTGGTEAFF. CDR3 DNA sequence: TGTGCCAGCAGCTTTCTGACGGGGGGCACTGAAGCTTTCTTT.

The rearrangement joins TRBV6-5 to TRBJ1-2; D is uncertain. The germline V gene has CDR1 MNHEY and CDR2 SVGAGI. Trimming shortened V by 5 bases and J by 3 bases, and 16 bases separated the two germline ends. The CDR3 has 15 amino acids. The CDR3, as DNA: TGTGCCAGCAGTGGCCGGTACAGTGGTGACTATGGCTACACCTTC. Encoded protein: CASSGRYSGDYGYTF.

This clone was seen more than once but under ten times. V and J are TRBV28 and TRBJ2-7; 7 nucleotides align to TRBD1. CDR3 length: 12 amino acids. Unmatched junction bases numbered 4, after V lost 10 bases and J lost 1 base. CDR1 is MDHEN, CDR2 SYDVKM, per germline. The CDR3 spells CATSGQSYEQYF. The CDR3 nucleotides read TGTGCCACCTCGGGACAGTCCTACGAGCAGTACTTC. Filled out from reference TRBV28 and TRBJ2-7, the complete variable domain reads DVKVTQSSRYLVKRTGEKVFLECVQDMDHENMFWYRQDPGLGLRLIYFSYDVKMKEKGDIPEGYSVSREKKERFSLILESASTNQTSMYLCATSGQSYEQYFGPGTRLTVT.

This clone turned up a few times. The rearrangement uses TRBV5-1 and TRBJ2-7, with D maybe TRBD2 (6 bases). The CDR3 totals 16 residues. Germline V gene data show CDR1 as SGHRS and CDR2 as YFSETQ. V shed 4 bases and J shed 6 bases, with 23 bases lying between them. The CDR3 sequence: CASSLGGGTRWAEQYF. In DNA, the CDR3 is TGCGCCAGCAGCCTCGGAGGCGGGACCCGCTGGGCCGAGCAGTACTTC.

The chain links TRBV28 to TRBJ1-4; the D gene is possibly TRBD1 (5 bases). V shed 6 bases and J shed 7 bases, with 18 bases lying between them. Germline V gene data show CDR1 as MDHEN and CDR2 as SYDVKM. The CDR3 length is 15 residues. The CDR3 here is CASSPQYRDSEKLFF. The CDR3 bases are TGTGCCAGCAGCCCACAATACCGGGACTCTGAAAAACTGTTTTTT.

Only a few counts were recorded for this clone. The CDR3 DNA follows: TGTGCCGGAAAAGGGAGGTTGAAGCCCCAGCATTTT. Translated, it gives CAGKGRLKPQHF. J is TRBJ1-5 and V is TRBV6-4; D unclear. The CDR3 has 12 residues. The V end was cut by 11 bases, the J end by 8 bases, with 16 bases between. Germline loops: CDR1 MRHNA, CDR2 SNTAGT.

In its sample, this clone was seen a few times. The chain carries TRBV5-5 and TRBJ2-7; D ambiguous. There are 16 residues in the CDR3. Germline CDR1 and CDR2: SGHKS and YYEKEE (reference sequence). V was shortened by 0 bases and J by 3 bases, with 16 bases between the two germline ends. CDR3 sequence: CASSLEAGPIIYEQYF. CDR3 DNA: TGTGCCAGCAGCTTGGAGGCAGGCCCCATTATCTACGAGCAGTACTTC. Drawing the rest from reference TRBV5-5 and TRBJ2-7, the complete variable domain is DAGVTQSPTHLIKTRGQQVTLRCSPISGHKSVSWYQQVLGQGPQFIFQYYEKEERGRGNFPDRFSARQFPNYSSELNVNALLLGDSALYLCASSLEAGPIIYEQYFGPGTRLTVT.

The CDR3 DNA follows: TGTGCCAGCAGTGTGGGACTAGCGGCTTTTAATGAGCAGTTCTTC. Translation gives CASSVGLAAFNEQFF. The chain recombines TRBV27 with TRBJ2-1, with 11 positions matching TRBD2. Trimming took 5 bases from V and 7 from J; bases not matched to a gene: 7. The CDR3 runs to 15 residues. CDR1 is MNHEY, CDR2 SMNVEV, per germline (reference sequence).

This clone has only a few counts. The rearrangement uses TRBV6-1 and TRBJ2-7; TRBD2 is a possible D gene (5 bases). With 3 bases removed from V and 3 bases from J, the gap between germline ends came to 12 bases. This CDR3 comprises 14 residues. The V gene's germline CDR1 is MNHNS and CDR2 SASEGT. Written as DNA, the CDR3 is TGTGCCAGCAGTGATACGTGGGAGAACTACGAGCAGTACTTC. It yields the protein CASSDTWENYEQYF.

This clone was counted many times. The chain employs TRBV6-4 and TRBJ2-3; D possibly corresponds to TRBD2 (7 bases). The CDR3 consists of 14 residues. Germline V CDR1 and CDR2: MRHNA, SNTAGT. Trimming took off 4 bases at V and 4 bases at J, with 12 bases between the two ends. As DNA, the CDR3 is TGTGCCAGCAGTGCCAGGGGAGGGGCAGATACGCAGTATTTT. Translated: CASSARGGADTQYF.

The chain carries TRBV7-8 and TRBJ1-1; D remains ambiguous. Trimming pared 3 bases from V and 1 base from J, leaving 9 bases between. CDR1 is SGHVS, CDR2 FQNEAQ, per germline. This CDR3 region has 14 residues. CDR3 DNA sequence: TGTGCCAGCAGCTTCTACGAGGGGAACACTGAAGCTTTCTTT. This sequence encodes CASSFYEGNTEAFF.

The chain recombines TRBV28 with TRBJ2-3; 8 positions agree with TRBD2. The CDR3 has 13 amino acids. Germline V lookup: CDR1 MDHEN, CDR2 SYDVKM. After removal of 11 bases from V and 3 bases from J, the junction contained 7 bases not matched to a gene. CDR3 sequence: CAAGREVTDTQYF. In DNA form, the CDR3 reads TGTGCCGCCGGGCGGGAGGTAACAGATACGCAGTATTTT.

The chain is built from TRBV30 and TRBJ2-1, with D possibly TRBD2 on 5 matching bases. The germline gives CDR1 GTSNPN, CDR2 SVGIG (reference sequence). This CDR3 spans 13 amino acids. The ends were cut back, 1 base at V and 2 bases at J, with 6 bases in the middle. The CDR3 region is CAWSAGAYNEQFF. The CDR3 DNA is TGTGCCTGGAGTGCCGGGGCCTACAATGAGCAGTTCTTC.

This chain uses TRBV28 with TRBJ2-7, with 7 bases that match TRBD1. Germline CDR1 reads MDHEN; CDR2 reads SYDVKM. V lost 1 base to trimming and J lost 5 bases; unmatched junction nucleotides: 8. CDR3 length equals 15 residues. The CDR3 DNA follows: TGTGCCAGCAGTTTATCGTTCGACAGGGACGACGAGCAGTACTTC. The encoded protein is CASSLSFDRDDEQYF.

The CDR3 nucleotides read TGTGCCAGTAGTTTCGGGACTAGCGGGGGGTACGAGCAGTACTTC. Its translation: CASSFGTSGGYEQYF. The chain uses TRBV19 and TRBJ2-7; TRBD2 matches at 15 bases. The CDR3 is 15 amino acids. V gave up 5 bases and J gave up 4 bases; unmatched junction bases: 3. CDR1 and CDR2 from the germline V gene are LNHDA and SQIVND (reference sequence).

This clone was seen a few times. This chain uses TRBV27 with TRBJ2-3; 8 bases line up with TRBD2. Germline V gene data show CDR1 as MNHEY and CDR2 as SMNVEV (reference sequence). The CDR3 is made up of 14 amino acids. V shed 6 bases and J 1 base; nucleotides not matched to a gene: 3. The CDR3 region is CASRAGAGTDTQYF. The CDR3 DNA sequence: TGTGCCAGCAGAGCGGGAGCCGGCACAGATACGCAGTATTTT.